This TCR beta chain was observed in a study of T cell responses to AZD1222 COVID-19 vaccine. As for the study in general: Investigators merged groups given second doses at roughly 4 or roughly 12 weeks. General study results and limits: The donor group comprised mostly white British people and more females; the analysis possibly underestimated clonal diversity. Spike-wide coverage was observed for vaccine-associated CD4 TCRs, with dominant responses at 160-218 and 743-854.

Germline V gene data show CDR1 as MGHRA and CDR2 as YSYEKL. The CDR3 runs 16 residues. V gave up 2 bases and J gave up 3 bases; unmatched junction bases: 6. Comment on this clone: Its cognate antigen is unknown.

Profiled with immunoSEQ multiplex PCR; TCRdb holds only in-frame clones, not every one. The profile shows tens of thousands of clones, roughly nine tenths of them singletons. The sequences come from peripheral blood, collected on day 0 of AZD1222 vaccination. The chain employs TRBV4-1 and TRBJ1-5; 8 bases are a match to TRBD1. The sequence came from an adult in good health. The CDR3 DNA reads TGCGCCAGCAGCCAACGACAGGGGCTCACCAATCAGCCCCAGCATTTT. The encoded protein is CASSQRQGLTNQPQHF.